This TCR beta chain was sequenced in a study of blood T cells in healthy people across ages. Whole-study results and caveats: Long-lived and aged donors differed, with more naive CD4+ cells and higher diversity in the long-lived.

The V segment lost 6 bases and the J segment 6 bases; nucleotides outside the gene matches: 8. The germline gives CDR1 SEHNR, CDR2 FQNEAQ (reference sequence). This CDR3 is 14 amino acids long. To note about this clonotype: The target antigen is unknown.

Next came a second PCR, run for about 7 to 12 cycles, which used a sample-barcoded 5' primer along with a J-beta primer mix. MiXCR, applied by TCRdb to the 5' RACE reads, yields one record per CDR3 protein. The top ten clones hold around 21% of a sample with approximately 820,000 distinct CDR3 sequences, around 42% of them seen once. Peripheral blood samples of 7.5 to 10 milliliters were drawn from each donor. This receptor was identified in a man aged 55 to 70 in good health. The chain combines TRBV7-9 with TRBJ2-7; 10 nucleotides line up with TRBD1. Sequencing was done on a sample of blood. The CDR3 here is CASSYIDRGREQYF. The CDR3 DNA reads TGTGCCAGCAGTTATATAGACAGGGGGCGCGAGCAGTACTTC.